Detailed here is one T cell receptor (beta chain). There are 14 residues in the CDR3. CDR1 and CDR2 (germline): MNHNS, SASEGT. The V end lost 3 bases, the J end lost 4 bases, and 10 bases lay between the germline ends. The sample is drawn from a study of T cell clonotyping in hematopoietic cell transplantation. TCRdb's table, derived via immunoSEQ multiplex PCR, lists solely in-frame clones and lacks some. This table holds about 7,200 clones, about 91% found once. The clonotype was recovered from a young adult male patient who had an allogeneic stem cell transplant from a related donor, so the T cells may come from the graft donor. Some clones in this sample may be carry-over from other donors' samples. V usage is TRBV6-1 and J usage is TRBJ2-1; D possibly corresponds to TRBD1 (5 bases). Sequenced material: PBMCs, taken 100 days after allogeneic stem cell transplant. CDR3 residues: CASSDTTDYNEQFF. The CDR3 DNA reads as TGTGCCAGCAGTGACACGACAGATTACAATGAGCAGTTCTTC.